This T cell receptor beta chain was profiled in a study of beta chain features in type 1 diabetes. Study-level background: The number of sorted cells examined across all samples was some 99,000,000. General study findings and limits: When Type 1 diabetes patients were examined, their TCRB CDR3s proved moderately but significantly shorter in all four CD4+ subsets. For patients and controls alike, PCR might favor shorter templates to the same degree.

Losses at the gene ends were 5 bases for V and 3 bases for J; bases not matched to a gene: 4. Germline-derived CDR1 and CDR2 are SEHNR and FQNEAQ (reference sequence). This CDR3 has 13 amino acids. Donors contributed one heparinised blood draw apiece, averaging about 120 mL. There are a few counts of this clone. Its target is unknown. Expressed TCRB transcripts got sequenced, as all isolated RNA was reverse transcribed. Sequencing was performed with immunoSEQ multiplex PCR; in TCRdb, only in-frame clones are kept and a portion is missing. The sample records about 470,000 clones, 25% to 35% being singletons.

The clonotype was recovered from a young man in good health. This chain uses TRBV7-9 with TRBJ2-7; 7 nucleotides align to TRBD1. Sequencing was performed on naive CD4+ T cells from blood. The CDR3 spells CASSPTGIYEQYF. The CDR3 DNA reads as TGTGCCAGCAGCCCGACAGGGATCTACGAGCAGTACTTC.